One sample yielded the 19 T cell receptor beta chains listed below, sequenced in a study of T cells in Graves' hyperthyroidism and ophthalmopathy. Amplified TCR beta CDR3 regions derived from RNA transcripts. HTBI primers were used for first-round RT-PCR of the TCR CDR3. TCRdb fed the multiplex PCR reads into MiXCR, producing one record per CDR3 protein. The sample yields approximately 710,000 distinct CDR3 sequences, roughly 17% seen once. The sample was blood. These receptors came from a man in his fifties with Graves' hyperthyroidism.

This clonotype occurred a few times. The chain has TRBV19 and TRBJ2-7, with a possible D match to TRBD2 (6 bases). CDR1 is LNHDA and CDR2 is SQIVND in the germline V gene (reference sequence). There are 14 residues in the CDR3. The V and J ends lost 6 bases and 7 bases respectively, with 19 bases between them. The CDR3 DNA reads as TGTGCCAGTAGCCAAGCCACGTGGGGGGTGGAGCAGTACTTC. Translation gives CASSQATWGVEQYF.

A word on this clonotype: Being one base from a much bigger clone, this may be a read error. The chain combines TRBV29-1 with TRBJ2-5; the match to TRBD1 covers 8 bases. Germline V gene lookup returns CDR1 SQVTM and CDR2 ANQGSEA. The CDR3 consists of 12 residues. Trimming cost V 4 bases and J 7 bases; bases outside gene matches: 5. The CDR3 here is CSVVAGGGTQYF. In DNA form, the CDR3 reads TGCAGCGTTGTGGCAGGGGGCGGGACCCAGTACTTC.

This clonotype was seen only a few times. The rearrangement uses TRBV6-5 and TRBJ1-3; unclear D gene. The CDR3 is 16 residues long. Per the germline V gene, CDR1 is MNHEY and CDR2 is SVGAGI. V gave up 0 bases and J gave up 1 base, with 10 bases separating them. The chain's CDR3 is CASSYSIGFSGNTIYF. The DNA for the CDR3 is TGTGCCAGCAGTTACTCGATCGGGTTTTCTGGAAACACCATATATTTT.

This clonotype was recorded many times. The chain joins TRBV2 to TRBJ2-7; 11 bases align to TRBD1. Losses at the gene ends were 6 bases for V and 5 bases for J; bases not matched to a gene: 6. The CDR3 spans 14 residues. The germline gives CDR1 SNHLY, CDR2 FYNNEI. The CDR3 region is CASRSDRGPDEQYF. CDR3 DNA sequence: TGTGCCAGCAGATCGGACAGGGGGCCGGACGAGCAGTACTTC. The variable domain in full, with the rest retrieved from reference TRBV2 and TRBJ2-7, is EPEVTQTPSHQVTQMGQEVILRCVPISNHLYFYWYRQILGQKVEFLVSFYNNEISEKSEIFDDQFSVERPDGSNFTLKIRSTKLEDSAMYFCASRSDRGPDEQYFGPGTRLTVT.

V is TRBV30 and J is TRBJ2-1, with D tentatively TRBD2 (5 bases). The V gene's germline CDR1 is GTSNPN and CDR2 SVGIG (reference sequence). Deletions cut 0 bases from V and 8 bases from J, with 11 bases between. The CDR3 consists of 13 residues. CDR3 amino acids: CAWSVVGNDEQFF. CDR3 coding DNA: TGTGCCTGGAGTGTGGTCGGGAACGATGAGCAGTTCTTC.

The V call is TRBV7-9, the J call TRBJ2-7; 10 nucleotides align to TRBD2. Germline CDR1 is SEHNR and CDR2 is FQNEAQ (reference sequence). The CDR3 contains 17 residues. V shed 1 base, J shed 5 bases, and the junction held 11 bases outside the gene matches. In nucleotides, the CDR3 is TGTGCCAGCAGCTTAGAGCCTAGCGGGAGTATAATCCACGAGCAGTACTTC. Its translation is CASSLEPSGSIIHEQYF.

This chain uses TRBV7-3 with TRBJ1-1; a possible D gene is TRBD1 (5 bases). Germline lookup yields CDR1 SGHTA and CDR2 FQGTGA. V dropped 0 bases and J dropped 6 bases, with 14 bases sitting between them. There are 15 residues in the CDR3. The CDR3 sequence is CASSLTGGALAEAFF. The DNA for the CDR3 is TGTGCCAGCAGCTTAACAGGTGGGGCCCTCGCTGAAGCTTTCTTT.

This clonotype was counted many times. In DNA form, the CDR3 reads TGTGCCAGTAGGGGGACAGTCCATAGCAATCAGCCCCAGCATTTT. Protein: CASRGTVHSNQPQHF. The J gene is TRBJ1-5, the V gene TRBV19; 7 bases map to TRBD1. J was trimmed by 0 bases and V by 6 bases; bases with no gene match: 5. Germline V gene data show CDR1 as LNHDA and CDR2 as SQIVND (reference sequence). CDR3 length equals 15 residues.

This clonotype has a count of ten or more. The DNA for the CDR3 is TGTGCCAGCAGCGCAACAACCAATGAGCAGTTCTTC. Translation gives CASSATTNEQFF. The chain employs TRBV7-8 and TRBJ2-1; D not certain. CDR3 length: 12 amino acids. The germline V and J ends were trimmed by 5 bases and 6 bases, with 8 bases remaining between them. Germline CDR1 reads SGHVS; CDR2 reads FQNEAQ.

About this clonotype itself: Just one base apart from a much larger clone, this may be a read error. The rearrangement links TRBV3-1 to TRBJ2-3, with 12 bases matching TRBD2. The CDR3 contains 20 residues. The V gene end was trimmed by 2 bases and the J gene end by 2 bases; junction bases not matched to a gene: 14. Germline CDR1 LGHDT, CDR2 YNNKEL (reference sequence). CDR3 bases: TGTGCCAGCAGCCAAACCGACCCTAGCGGGAGGGCCCACTCCACAGATACGCAGTATTTT. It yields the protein CASSQTDPSGRAHSTDTQYF.

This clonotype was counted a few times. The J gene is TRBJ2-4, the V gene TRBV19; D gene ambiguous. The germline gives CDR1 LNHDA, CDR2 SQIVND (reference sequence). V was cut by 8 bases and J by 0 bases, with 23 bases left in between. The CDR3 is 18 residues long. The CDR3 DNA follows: TGTGCCAGTGGCCCGCCTCATTACAGAGAACTAGCCAAAAACATTCAGTACTTC. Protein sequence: CASGPPHYRELAKNIQYF. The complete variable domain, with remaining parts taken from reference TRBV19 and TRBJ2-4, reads DGGITQSPKYLFRKEGQNVTLSCEQNLNHDAMYWYRQDPGQGLRLIYYSQIVNDFQKGDIAEGYSVSREKKESFPLTVTSAQKNPTAFYLCASGPPHYRELAKNIQYFGAGTRLSVL.

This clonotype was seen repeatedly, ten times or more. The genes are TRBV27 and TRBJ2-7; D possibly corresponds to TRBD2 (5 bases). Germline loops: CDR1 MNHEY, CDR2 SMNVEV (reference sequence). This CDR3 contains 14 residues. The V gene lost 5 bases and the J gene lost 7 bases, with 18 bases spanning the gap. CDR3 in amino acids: CASSPGPGRREQYF. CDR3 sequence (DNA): TGTGCCAGCAGTCCCGGACCGGGAAGGCGGGAGCAGTACTTC.

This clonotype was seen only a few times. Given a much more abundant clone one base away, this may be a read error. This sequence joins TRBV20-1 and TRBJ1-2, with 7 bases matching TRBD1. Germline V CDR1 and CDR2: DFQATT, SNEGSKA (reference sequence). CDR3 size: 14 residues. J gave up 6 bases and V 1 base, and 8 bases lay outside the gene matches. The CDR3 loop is CSARGDRRYHGYTF. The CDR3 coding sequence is TGCAGTGCTAGAGGGGACAGAAGGTACCATGGCTACACCTTC.

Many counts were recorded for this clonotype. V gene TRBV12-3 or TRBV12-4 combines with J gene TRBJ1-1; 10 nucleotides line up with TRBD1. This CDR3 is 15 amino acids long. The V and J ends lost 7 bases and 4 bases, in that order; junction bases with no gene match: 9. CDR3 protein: CASNLWDRGPTEAFF. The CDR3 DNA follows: TGTGCCAGCAACTTATGGGACAGGGGACCCACTGAAGCTTTCTTT.

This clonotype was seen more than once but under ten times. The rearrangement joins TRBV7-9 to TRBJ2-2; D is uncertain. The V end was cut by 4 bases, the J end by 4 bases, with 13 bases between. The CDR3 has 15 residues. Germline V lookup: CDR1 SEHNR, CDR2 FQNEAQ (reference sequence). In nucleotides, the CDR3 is TGTGCCAGCAGCTCCAGTTGGAGTGGCACCGGGGAGCTGTTTTTT. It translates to CASSSSWSGTGELFF.

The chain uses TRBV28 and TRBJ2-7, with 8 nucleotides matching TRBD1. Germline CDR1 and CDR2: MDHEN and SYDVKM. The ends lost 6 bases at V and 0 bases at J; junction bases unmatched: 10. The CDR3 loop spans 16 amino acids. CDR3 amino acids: CASSPAGQGSSYEQYF. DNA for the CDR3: TGTGCCAGCAGCCCGGCTGGACAGGGAAGCTCCTACGAGCAGTACTTC.

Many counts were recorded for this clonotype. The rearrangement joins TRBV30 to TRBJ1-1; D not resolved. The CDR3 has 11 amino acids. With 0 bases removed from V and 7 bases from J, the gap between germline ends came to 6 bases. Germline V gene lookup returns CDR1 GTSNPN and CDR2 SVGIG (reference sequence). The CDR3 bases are TGTGCCTGGAGTGTACACCTTGAAGCTTTCTTT. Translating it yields CAWSVHLEAFF.

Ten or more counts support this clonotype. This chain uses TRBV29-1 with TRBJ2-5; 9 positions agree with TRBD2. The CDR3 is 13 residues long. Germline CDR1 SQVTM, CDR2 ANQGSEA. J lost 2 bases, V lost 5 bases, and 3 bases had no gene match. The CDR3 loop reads CSVRTSVQETQYF. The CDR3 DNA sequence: TGCAGCGTTCGGACTAGCGTTCAAGAGACCCAGTACTTC.

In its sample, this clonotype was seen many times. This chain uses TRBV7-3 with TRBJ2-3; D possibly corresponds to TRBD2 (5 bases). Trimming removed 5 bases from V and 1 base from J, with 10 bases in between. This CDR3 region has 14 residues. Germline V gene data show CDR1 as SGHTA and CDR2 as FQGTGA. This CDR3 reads CASSRGLGTDTQYF. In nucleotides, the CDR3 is TGTGCCAGCAGCCGAGGACTCGGCACAGATACGCAGTATTTT. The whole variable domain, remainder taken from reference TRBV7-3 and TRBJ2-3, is GAGVSQTPSNKVTEKGKYVELRCDPISGHTALYWYRQSLGQGPEFLIYFQGTGAADDSGLPNDRFFAVRPEGSVSTLKIQRTERGDSAVYLCASSRGLGTDTQYFGPGTRLTVL.